This is a list of T cell receptor beta chains from one sample in a study of blood T cell repertoires in COVID-19. This table comes from immunoSEQ multiplex PCR, and its TCRdb copy is limited to in-frame clones, with some not included. Altogether roughly 280,000 clones are present, around four fifths being singletons, with the ten largest covering over 4.5%. The specimen was peripheral blood. The origin of the receptors is a man in his sixties who had recovered from COVID-19. Each CDR3 is given with its conserved first and last residue. The D gene is left open where the match is weak. Rows give clone size only sometimes, using once, few, many, or a class for an expanded clone.

V gene: TRBV11-2; clone size: .; D gene: .; J gene: TRBJ1-1; CDR3 DNA: TGTGCCAGCAGCTTAGATTTGGGCAAAGGGGCGAACTTT; CDR3 protein: CASSLDLGKGANF
V gene: TRBV2; clone size: .; D gene: .; J gene: TRBJ2-5; CDR3 DNA: TGTGCCACGGGGGGCCTAGCCCGAGAGACCCAGTACTTC; CDR3 protein: CATGGLARETQYF
V gene: TRBV19; clone size: .; D gene: TRBD2; J gene: TRBJ2-1; CDR3 DNA: TGTGCCAGTAGTAGAACTAGCGGGGGTCATGAGCAGTTCTTC; CDR3 protein: CASSRTSGGHEQFF
V gene: TRBV5-8; clone size: .; D gene: .; J gene: TRBJ1-5; CDR3 DNA: TGTGCCAGCAGCTTGGAACCGGTTAGCAATCAGCCCCAGCATTTT; CDR3 protein: CASSLEPVSNQPQHF
V gene: TRBV5-4; clone size: .; D gene: .; J gene: TRBJ2-5; CDR3 DNA: TGTGCCAGCAGCTCCAACCGAGAAGAGACCCAGTACTTC; CDR3 protein: CASSSNREETQYF
V gene: TRBV9; clone size: few; D gene: TRBD1; J gene: TRBJ2-3; CDR3 DNA: TGTGCCAGCAGCCCCGGGACAGGGAGGACAGATACGCAGTATTTT; CDR3 protein: CASSPGTGRTDTQYF
V gene: TRBV21-1; clone size: .; D gene: .; J gene: TRBJ2-1; CDR3 DNA: TGTGCCAGCAGCAAACCGAGCTCCTACAATGAGCAGTTCTTC; CDR3 protein: CASSKPSSYNEQFF
V gene: TRBV4-1; clone size: once; D gene: TRBD1; J gene: TRBJ2-1; CDR3 DNA: TGCGCCAGCAGCCAGTACCGTGGGACAGCGCAGTTCTTC; CDR3 protein: CASSQYRGTAQFF
V gene: TRBV5-6; clone size: many; D gene: .; J gene: TRBJ1-6; CDR3 DNA: TGTGCCAGCAGGGGGCGGGGGGCAGGATCACCCCTCCACTTT; CDR3 protein: CASRGRGAGSPLHF
V gene: TRBV9; clone size: once; D gene: .; J gene: TRBJ1-1; CDR3 DNA: TGTGCCAGCAGCGTAGCTGGGGCAGGGGTGGGCACTGAAGCTTTCTTT; CDR3 protein: CASSVAGAGVGTEAFF
V gene: TRBV7-3; clone size: .; D gene: TRBD1; J gene: TRBJ2-2; CDR3 DNA: TGTGCCAGCAGCTTAACGGCAGGGGGCCAGGGCGGGGAGCTGTTTTTT; CDR3 protein: CASSLTAGGQGGELFF
V gene: TRBV2; clone size: .; D gene: .; J gene: TRBJ2-3; CDR3 DNA: TGTGCCAGGGGAAGCGGGTTGTACACAGATACGCAGTATTTT; CDR3 protein: CARGSGLYTDTQYF
V gene: TRBV6-5; clone size: once; D gene: .; J gene: TRBJ1-3; CDR3 DNA: TGTGCCAGCAGTTACGGGGCTCAGGGAAACACCATATATTTT; CDR3 protein: CASSYGAQGNTIYF
V gene: TRBV7-2; clone size: .; D gene: .; J gene: TRBJ1-2; CDR3 DNA: TGTGCCAGCAGCTTAGTATCAGGGGAAAACTATGGCTACACCTTC; CDR3 protein: CASSLVSGENYGYTF
V gene: TRBV18; clone size: .; D gene: .; J gene: TRBJ2-5; CDR3 DNA: TGTGCCAGCTCACCCGGGTACCAAGAGACCCAGTACTTC; CDR3 protein: CASSPGYQETQYF
V gene: TRBV2; clone size: .; D gene: .; J gene: TRBJ1-6; CDR3 DNA: TGTGCCAGTATTTCGAGCAGGGTTTCACCCCTCCACTTT; CDR3 protein: CASISSRVSPLHF
V gene: TRBV9; clone size: .; D gene: TRBD1; J gene: TRBJ1-2; CDR3 DNA: TGTGCCAGCAGCCCTGGACAGGGAAACTATGGCTACACCTTC; CDR3 protein: CASSPGQGNYGYTF
V gene: TRBV4-1; clone size: .; D gene: TRBD1; J gene: TRBJ1-2; CDR3 DNA: TGCGCCAGCAGCCAGGGGGGGACAGGGAACTATGGCTACACCTTC; CDR3 protein: CASSQGGTGNYGYTF
V gene: TRBV28; clone size: few; D gene: .; J gene: TRBJ2-5; CDR3 DNA: TGTGCCAGCAGTTTCGGGCAGGGACAAGAGACCCAGTACTTC; CDR3 protein: CASSFGQGQETQYF
V gene: TRBV2; clone size: .; D gene: .; J gene: TRBJ2-2; CDR3 DNA: TGTGCCGCCTCGAGACAGACGAACACCGGGGAGCTGTTTTTT; CDR3 protein: CAASRQTNTGELFF
V gene: TRBV5-1; clone size: .; D gene: .; J gene: TRBJ1-1; CDR3 DNA: TGCGCCAGCAGCCTAGGACAGCGTGAAGCTTTCTTT; CDR3 protein: CASSLGQREAFF
V gene: TRBV7-9; clone size: .; D gene: .; J gene: TRBJ1-1; CDR3 DNA: TGTGCCAGCAGCTCCTCAGGGAGGATGAACACTGAAGCTTTCTTT; CDR3 protein: CASSSSGRMNTEAFF
V gene: TRBV7-3; clone size: many; D gene: TRBD1; J gene: TRBJ2-5; CDR3 DNA: TGTGCCAGCAGCCGGGGGGACAGGGAGCAAGAGACCCAGTACTTC; CDR3 protein: CASSRGDREQETQYF
V gene: TRBV6-5; clone size: .; D gene: .; J gene: TRBJ1-2; CDR3 DNA: TGTGCCAGCTACAGGGCCAATGGCTACACCTTC; CDR3 protein: CASYRANGYTF
V gene: TRBV3-1/TRBV3-2; clone size: .; D gene: .; J gene: TRBJ2-1; CDR3 DNA: TGTGCCAGCAGCCAAGAGCGGACTTTCTACAATGAGCAGTTCTTC; CDR3 protein: CASSQERTFYNEQFF